This record covers a single T cell receptor beta chain. Its antigen is unknown. The sample is drawn from a study of blood T cells in healthy people across ages. Turning to the study itself: Through template switching, about one barcoded beta molecule was captured per two T cells, as measured in model experiments.

Then a second PCR, running roughly 7 to 12 cycles, was carried out with a sample-barcoded 5' primer and a J-beta primer mix. TCRdb used MiXCR to reprocess the 5' RACE reads, holding one entry per CDR3 protein. The data contain just over 800,000 distinct CDR3 sequences, 62% of them seen just once; the ten biggest clones take up roughly 26%. General observations from the study: Long-lived donors carried more naive CD4+ cells and greater diversity than aged donors.

This sequence was found in a man aged 25 to 45 in good health. Sequences were obtained from blood.

The CDR3 region is CASSLGQETGELFF. The CDR3 nucleotides are TGCGCCAGCAGCTTGGGTCAGGAAACCGGGGAGCTGTTTTTT. V gene TRBV5-1 combines with J gene TRBJ2-2; no firm D call. The CDR3 covers 14 residues. Germline CDR1 reads SGHRS; CDR2 reads YFSETQ. V shed 0 bases and J shed 5 bases, with 8 bases lying between them.